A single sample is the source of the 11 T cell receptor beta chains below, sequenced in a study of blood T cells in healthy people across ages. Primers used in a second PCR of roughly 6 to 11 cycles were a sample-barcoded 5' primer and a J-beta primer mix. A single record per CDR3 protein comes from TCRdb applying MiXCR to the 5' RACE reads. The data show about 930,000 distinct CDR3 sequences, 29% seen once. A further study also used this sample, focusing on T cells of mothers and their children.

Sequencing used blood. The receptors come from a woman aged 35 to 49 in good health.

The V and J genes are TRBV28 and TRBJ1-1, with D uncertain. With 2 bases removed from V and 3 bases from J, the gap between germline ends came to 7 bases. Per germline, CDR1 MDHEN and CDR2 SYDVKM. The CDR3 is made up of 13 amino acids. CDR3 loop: CASSLSDYTEAFF. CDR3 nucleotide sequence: TGTGCCAGCAGTTTAAGTGATTACACTGAAGCTTTCTTT.

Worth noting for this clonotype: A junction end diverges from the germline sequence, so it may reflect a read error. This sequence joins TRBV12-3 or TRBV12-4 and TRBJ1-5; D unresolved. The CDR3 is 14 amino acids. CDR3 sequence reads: CASGFGISNQPQHF. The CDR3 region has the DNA TGTGCCAGCGGTTTTGGGATAAGCAATCAGCCCCAGCATTTT.

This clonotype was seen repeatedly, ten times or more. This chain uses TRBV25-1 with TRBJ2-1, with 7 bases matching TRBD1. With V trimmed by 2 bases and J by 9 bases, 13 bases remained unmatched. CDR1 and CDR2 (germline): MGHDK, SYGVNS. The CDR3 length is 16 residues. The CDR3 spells CASSELTGVLRGEQFF. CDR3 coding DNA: TGTGCCAGCAGTGAACTCACAGGGGTACTCCGAGGTGAGCAGTTCTTC.

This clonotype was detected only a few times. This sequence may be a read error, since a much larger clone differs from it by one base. Here the CDR3 reads CSVKPRLAGGQETQFF. The CDR3 DNA is TGCAGCGTCAAACCACGACTAGCGGGGGGGCAAGAGACCCAGTTCTTC. The chain employs TRBV29-1 and TRBJ2-1, with TRBD2 matching over 14 bases. This CDR3 comprises 16 residues. With V trimmed by 6 bases and J by 13 bases, 17 bases remained unmatched. Germline values: CDR1 SQVTM, CDR2 ANQGSEA.

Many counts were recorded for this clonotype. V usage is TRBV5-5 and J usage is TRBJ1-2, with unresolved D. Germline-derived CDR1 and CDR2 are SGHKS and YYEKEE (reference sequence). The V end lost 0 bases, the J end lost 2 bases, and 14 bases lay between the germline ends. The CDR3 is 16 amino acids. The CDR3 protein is CASSLALATLNYGYTF. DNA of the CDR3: TGTGCCAGCAGCTTGGCCTTGGCAACCCTAAACTATGGCTACACCTTC.

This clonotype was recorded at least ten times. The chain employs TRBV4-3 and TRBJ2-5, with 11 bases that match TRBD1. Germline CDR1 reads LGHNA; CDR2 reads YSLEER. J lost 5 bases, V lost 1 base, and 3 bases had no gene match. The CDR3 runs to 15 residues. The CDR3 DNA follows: TGCGCCAGCAGCCAAGGGACAGGGGGCGATGAGACCCAGTACTTC. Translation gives CASSQGTGGDETQYF.

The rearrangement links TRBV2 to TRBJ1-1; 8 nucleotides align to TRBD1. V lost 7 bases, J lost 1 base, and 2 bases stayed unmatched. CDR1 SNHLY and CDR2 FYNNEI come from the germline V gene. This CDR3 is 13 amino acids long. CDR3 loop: CASIGQGNTEAFF. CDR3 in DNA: TGTGCCAGCATCGGACAGGGGAACACTGAAGCTTTCTTT.

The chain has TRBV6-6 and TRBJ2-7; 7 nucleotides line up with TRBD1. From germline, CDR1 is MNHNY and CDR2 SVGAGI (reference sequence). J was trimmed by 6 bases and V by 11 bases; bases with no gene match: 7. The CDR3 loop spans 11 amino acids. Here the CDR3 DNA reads TGTGCCTGCGCAGAGGGGGCCGAGCAGTACTTC. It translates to CACAEGAEQYF.

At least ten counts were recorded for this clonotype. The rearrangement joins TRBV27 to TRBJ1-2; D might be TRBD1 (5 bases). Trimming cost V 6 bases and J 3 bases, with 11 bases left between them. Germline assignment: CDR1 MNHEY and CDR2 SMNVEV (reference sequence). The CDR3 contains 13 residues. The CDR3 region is CASSFGRDYGYTF. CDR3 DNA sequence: TGTGCCAGCAGCTTCGGCAGGGACTATGGCTACACCTTC.

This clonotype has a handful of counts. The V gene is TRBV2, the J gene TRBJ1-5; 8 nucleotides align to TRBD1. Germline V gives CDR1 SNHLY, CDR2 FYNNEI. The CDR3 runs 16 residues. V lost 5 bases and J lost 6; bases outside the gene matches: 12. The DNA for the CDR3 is TGTGCCAGCAGTACCGGGACAGGTGCTGGTGGTCAGCCCCAGCATTTT. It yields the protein CASSTGTGAGGQPQHF.

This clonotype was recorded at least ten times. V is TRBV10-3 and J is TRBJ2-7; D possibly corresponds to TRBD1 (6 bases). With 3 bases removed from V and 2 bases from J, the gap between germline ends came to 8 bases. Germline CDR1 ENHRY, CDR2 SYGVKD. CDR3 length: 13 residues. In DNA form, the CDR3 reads TGTGCCATCAGTGAACAGGGACCCTACGAGCAGTACTTC. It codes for CAISEQGPYEQYF.